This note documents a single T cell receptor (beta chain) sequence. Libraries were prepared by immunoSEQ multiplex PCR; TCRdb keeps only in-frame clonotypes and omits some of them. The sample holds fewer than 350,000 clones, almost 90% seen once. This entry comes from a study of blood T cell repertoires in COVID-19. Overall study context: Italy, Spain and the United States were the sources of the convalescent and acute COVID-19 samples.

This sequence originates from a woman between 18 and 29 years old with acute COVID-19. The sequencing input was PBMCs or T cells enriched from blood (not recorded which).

CDR3 sequence reads: CASSQLAITDTQYF. The CDR3 DNA reads as TGTGCCAGCAGCCAACTAGCGATCACAGATACGCAGTATTTT. The rearrangement links TRBV7-2 to TRBJ2-3; the match to TRBD2 covers 7 bases. After removal of 5 bases from V and 2 bases from J, the junction contained 4 bases not matched to a gene. This CDR3 spans 14 amino acids. The V gene's germline CDR1 is SGHTA and CDR2 FQGNSA.